This T cell receptor (beta chain) was sequenced during a study of T-cell reconstitution after alpha-beta-depleted transplantation in children. With respect to this clonotype: Antigen unknown.

CDR1 is MGHRA, CDR2 YSYEKL, per germline. This CDR3 is built from 16 residues. Trimming stripped 0 bases from V and 2 bases from J, with 12 bases between. Overall study findings and caveats: Hyperexpanded clones declined; after one year, newly produced T cells mostly supplied diversity. Reports say that about two months after transplant, the alpha-beta T cells came out of several hundred graft clones that had expanded.

Using unique molecular identifiers, the investigators prepared the TCRbeta library. One entry per CDR3 protein, called by TCRdb with MiXCR from the PCR reads. The table lists fewer than 750,000 distinct CDR3 sequences, approximately 22% of them singletons. The specimen comprised PBMCs, mostly from graft donor cells, sampled 360 days after TCRalphabeta/CD19-depleted stem cell transplant. This clonotype was obtained from a boy in the first two years of life who had a stem cell transplant for acute myeloid leukemia, so the T cells may come from the graft donor. The J gene is TRBJ2-3, the V gene TRBV4-1; tentatively, D is TRBD2 (5 bases). The CDR3 sequence is CASSQEEVAITDTQYF. The CDR3 DNA sequence: TGCGCCAGCAGCCAAGAGGAAGTAGCGATCACAGATACGCAGTATTTT.